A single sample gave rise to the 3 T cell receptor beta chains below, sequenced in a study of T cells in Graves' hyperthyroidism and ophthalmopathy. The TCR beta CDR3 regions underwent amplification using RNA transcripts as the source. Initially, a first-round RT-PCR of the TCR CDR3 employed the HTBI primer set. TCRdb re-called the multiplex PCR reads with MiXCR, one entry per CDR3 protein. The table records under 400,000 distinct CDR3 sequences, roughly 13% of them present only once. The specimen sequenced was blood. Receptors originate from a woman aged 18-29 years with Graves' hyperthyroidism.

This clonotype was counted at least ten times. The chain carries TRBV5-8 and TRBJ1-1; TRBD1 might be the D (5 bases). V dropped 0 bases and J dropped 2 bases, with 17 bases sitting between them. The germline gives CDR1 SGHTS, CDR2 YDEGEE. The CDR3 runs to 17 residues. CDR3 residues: CASSLAPGTTYNTEAFF. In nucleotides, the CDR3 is TGTGCCAGCAGCTTGGCTCCCGGGACTACTTACAACACTGAAGCTTTCTTT.

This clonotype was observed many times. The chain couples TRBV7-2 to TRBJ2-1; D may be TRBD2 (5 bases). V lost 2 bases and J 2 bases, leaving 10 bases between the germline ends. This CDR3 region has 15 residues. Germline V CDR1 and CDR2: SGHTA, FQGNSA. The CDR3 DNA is TGTGCCAGCAGCTTACGGGAAAGCACCTACAATGAGCAGTTCTTC. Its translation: CASSLRESTYNEQFF.

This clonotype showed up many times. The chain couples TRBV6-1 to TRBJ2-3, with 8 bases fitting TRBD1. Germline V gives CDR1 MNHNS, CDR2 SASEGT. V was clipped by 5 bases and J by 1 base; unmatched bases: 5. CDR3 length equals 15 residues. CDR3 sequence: CASSRQGLRTDTQYF. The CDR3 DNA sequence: TGTGCCAGCAGTAGACAGGGGCTACGCACAGATACGCAGTATTTT.